This T cell receptor beta chain comes out of a study of blood T cells in healthy people across ages. V shed 3 bases and J 4 bases; nucleotides not matched to a gene: 7. The CDR3 length is 15 residues. Germline values: CDR1 KGHSH, CDR2 LQKENI. Russia was home to the donors, healthy Caucasian individuals aged roughly 6 to 95. PCR was performed a second time for about 7 to 11 cycles using a sample-barcoded 5' primer and a J-beta primer mix. Each cDNA molecule carried a tag from a template-switch adaptor that contained 12 random nucleotides. TCRdb re-called the 5' RACE reads through MiXCR, storing one row per CDR3 protein. The sample shows under 950,000 distinct CDR3 sequences, about a fifth of them seen only once. This clonotype was counted only a few times.

The sequence was collected from a man in his 70s in good health. Sequenced sample: blood. This sequence joins TRBV18 and TRBJ1-1; TRBD1 matches 8 bases. The CDR3: CASSPTTGEGTEAFF. The CDR3 DNA reads TGTGCCAGCTCACCTACGACAGGGGAAGGCACTGAAGCTTTCTTT.